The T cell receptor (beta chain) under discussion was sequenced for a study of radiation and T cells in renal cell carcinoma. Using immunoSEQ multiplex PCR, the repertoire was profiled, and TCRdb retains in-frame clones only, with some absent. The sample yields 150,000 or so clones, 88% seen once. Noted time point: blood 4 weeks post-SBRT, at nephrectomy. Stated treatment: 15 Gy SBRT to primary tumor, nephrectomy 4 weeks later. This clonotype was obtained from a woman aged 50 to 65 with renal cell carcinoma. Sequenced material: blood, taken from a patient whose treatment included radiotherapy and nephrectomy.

In DNA, the CDR3 is TGTGCCAGCAGCCTATCCCAAGGGCTGGAAGAGCAGTACTTC. It translates to CASSLSQGLEEQYF. This chain uses TRBV7-2 with TRBJ2-7; D gene ambiguous. CDR1 and CDR2 from the germline V gene are SGHTA and FQGNSA. The V end was cut by 5 bases, the J end by 7 bases, with 18 bases between. There are 14 residues in the CDR3.